Shown below are 9 T cell receptor beta chains from a single sample sequenced in a study of OX40 agonist ivuxolimab in advanced cancers. Sequenced by immunoSEQ multiplex PCR; TCRdb stores in-frame clones only, minus some. The sample lists 8,000 to 9,500 clones; 90% were seen once. Sequencing was performed on CD4+ or CD8+ T cells sorted from blood, taken in a trial of the OX40 agonist ivuxolimab. The origin of the receptors is an adult with an advanced solid tumor such as melanoma, head and neck, liver or kidney cancer.

J is TRBJ2-1 and V is TRBV11-2; maybe TRBD1 (6 bases). V lost 2 bases, J lost 8 bases, and 13 bases lay in between. The CDR3 contains 14 residues. The germline gives CDR1 SGHAT, CDR2 FQNNGV. The CDR3 coding sequence is TGTGCCAGCAGCTTATGGGGGCAAGGCGATGAGCAGTTCTTC. Its protein product is CASSLWGQGDEQFF.

The chain is built from TRBV10-3 and TRBJ1-1, with D possibly matching TRBD1 (5 bases). Germline-derived CDR1 and CDR2 are ENHRY and SYGVKD. This CDR3 spans 14 amino acids. V shed 7 bases and J shed 3 bases, with 15 bases lying between them. The CDR3 spells CAITAAGGDTEAFF. Written as DNA, the CDR3 is TGTGCCATCACCGCGGCGGGGGGTGACACTGAAGCTTTCTTT.

V and J are TRBV18 and TRBJ1-1; D gene unclear. Between the trimmed V and J ends, which lost 3 bases and 5 bases, there was a span of 7 bases. This CDR3 is 12 amino acids long. CDR1 is KGHSH and CDR2 is LQKENI in the germline V gene. CDR3 sequence reads: CASSPRATEAFF. CDR3 nucleotide sequence: TGTGCCAGCTCACCTCGTGCGACTGAAGCTTTCTTT. The full variable domain, rest sourced from reference TRBV18 and TRBJ1-1, is NAGVMQNPRHLVRRRGQEARLRCSPMKGHSHVYWYRQLPEEGLKFMVYLQKENIIDESGMPKERFSAEFPKEGPSILRIQQVVRGDSAAYFCASSPRATEAFFGQGTRLTVV.

The chain is built from TRBV9 and TRBJ2-3; 7 bases match TRBD2. CDR3 length: 15 residues. CDR1 SGDLS and CDR2 YYNGEE come from the germline V gene. With V trimmed by 0 bases and J by 1 base, 2 bases remained unmatched. CDR3 protein: CASSVGAGGTDTQYF. The CDR3 DNA reads TGTGCCAGCAGCGTAGGCGCGGGGGGCACAGATACGCAGTATTTT.

This chain joins TRBV5-6 and TRBJ2-7, with 7 bases that match TRBD1. This CDR3 contains 14 residues. V was pared by 3 bases and J by 2 bases, with 5 bases of the junction left unmatched. From germline, CDR1 is SGHDT and CDR2 YYEEEE. This chain's CDR3 is CASSSWDRTYEQYV. The CDR3 bases are TGTGCCAGCAGCTCTTGGGACAGAACCTACGAGCAGTACGTC.

The CDR3 bases are TGTGCCAGCTCACCAACGGGGGGCGTTAGCTCCTACGAGCAGTACGTC. Translated, it gives CASSPTGGVSSYEQYV. This chain uses TRBV18 with TRBJ2-7, with TRBD2 as a possible D gene (7 bases). Trimming shortened V by 2 bases and J by 0 bases, and 14 bases separated the two germline ends. The CDR3 runs 16 residues. CDR1 and CDR2 (germline): KGHSH, LQKENI.

The chain carries TRBV21-1 and TRBJ2-1; the listed D gene, TRBD2, was not tested against the DNA. TRBV21-1 is tagged as a pseudogene. The CDR3 is 16 amino acids. CDR3 amino acids: CASSKGWEVTYNEQFF. For the CDR3, the DNA is TGTGCCAGCAGCAAGGGATGGGAGGTAACCTACAATGAGCAGTTCTTC.

This clone was counted a single time. The rearrangement joins TRBV7-2 to TRBJ1-2; 10 bases map to TRBD1. Unmatched junction bases numbered 3, after V lost 1 base and J lost 4 bases. Looked up from germline, CDR1 is SGHTA and CDR2 is FQGNSA. The CDR3 is made up of 15 amino acids. The CDR3: CASSLVRDRGYGYTF. The CDR3 region has the DNA TGTGCCAGCAGCTTAGTCCGGGACAGGGGCTATGGCTACACCTTC.

The chain has TRBV27 and TRBJ1-5, with 9 bases matching TRBD1. This CDR3 spans 15 amino acids. Germline V gene sequence: CDR1 MNHEY, CDR2 SMNVEV (reference sequence). The V and J ends lost 3 bases and 4 bases, in that order; junction bases with no gene match: 4. The CDR3 loop is CASSFGDRGNQPQHF. In DNA, the CDR3 is TGTGCCAGCAGTTTTGGAGACAGGGGGAATCAGCCCCAGCATTTT.